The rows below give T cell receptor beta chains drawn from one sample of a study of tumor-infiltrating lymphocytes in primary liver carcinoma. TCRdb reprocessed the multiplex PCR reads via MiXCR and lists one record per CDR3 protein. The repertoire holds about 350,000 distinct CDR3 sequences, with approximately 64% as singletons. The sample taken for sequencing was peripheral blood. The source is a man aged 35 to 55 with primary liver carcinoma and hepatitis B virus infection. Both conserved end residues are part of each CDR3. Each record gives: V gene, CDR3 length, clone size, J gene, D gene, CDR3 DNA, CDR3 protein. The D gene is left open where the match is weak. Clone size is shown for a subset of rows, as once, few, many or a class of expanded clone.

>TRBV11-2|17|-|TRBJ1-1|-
TGTGCCAGCAGCCCCTCGGGGCAGGGGAGGGTGAGCACTGAAGCTTTATTT
CASSPSGQGRVSTEALF
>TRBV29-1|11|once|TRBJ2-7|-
TGCAGCGTACGGGACGACACGATGGGGTACTTC
CSVRDDTMGYF
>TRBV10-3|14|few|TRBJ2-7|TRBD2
TGTGCCATCAGTGATCTAGCGGGGTCCTACGAGCAGTACTTC
CAISDLAGSYEQYF
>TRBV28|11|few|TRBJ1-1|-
TGTGCCAGCAGTTCAAAACGGTCAGCTTTCTTT
CASSSKRSAFF
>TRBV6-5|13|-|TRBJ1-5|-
TGTGCCAGCAGTGGCAAGAGCAATCAGCCCCAGCATTTT
CASSGKSNQPQHF
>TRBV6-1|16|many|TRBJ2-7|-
TGTGCCAGCAGTGAAGCCTCATCCGATAGCTCCTACGAGCAGTACTTC
CASSEASSDSSYEQYF
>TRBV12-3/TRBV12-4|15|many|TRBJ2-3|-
TGTGCCAGCACCCCGGGTAGCCATCGCACAGATACGCAGTATTTT
CASTPGSHRTDTQYF
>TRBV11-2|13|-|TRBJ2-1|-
TGTGCCGGCAGCATGACGTACGGGTTAGGGCAGTTCTTC
CAGSMTYGLGQFF
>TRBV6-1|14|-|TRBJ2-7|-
TGTGCCAGCAGCGACCTCGGGGACGGTTCGGAGCAGTACTTC
CASSDLGDGSEQYF
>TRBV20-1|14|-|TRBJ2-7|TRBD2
TGCAGTGCGAAAAGACTAGCGGGAAGGTTCGAGCAGTACTTC
CSAKRLAGRFEQYF
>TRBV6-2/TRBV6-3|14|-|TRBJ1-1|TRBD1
TGTGCCAGCAAGACAGGGGGCGTTTATACTGAAGCTTTCTTT
CASKTGGVYTEAFF
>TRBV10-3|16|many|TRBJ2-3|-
TGTGCCATCAGTCCGCAAGGGAGGATTGGAACAGATACGCAGTATTTT
CAISPQGRIGTDTQYF
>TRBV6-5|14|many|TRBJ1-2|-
TGTGCCAGCAGTTACACCACAGCTAACTATGGCTACACCTTC
CASSYTTANYGYTF
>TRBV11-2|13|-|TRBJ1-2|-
TGTGCCAGTAGCTTAACGGCTAACTATTACTACACCTTC
CASSLTANYYYTF
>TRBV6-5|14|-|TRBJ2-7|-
TGTGCCATCAGGATGACTGAACTCTCCTACGAGCAGTACTTC
CAIRMTELSYEQYF
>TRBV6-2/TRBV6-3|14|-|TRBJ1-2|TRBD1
TGTGCCAGCAGTTCACGGACAGGGAACTATGAGTACAGCTTC
CASSSRTGNYEYSF
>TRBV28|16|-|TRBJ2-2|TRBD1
TGTGCCATCAGTTCATGGACAGGGGGAGGTTCCGGGGAGCTGTTTTTT
CAISSWTGGGSGELFF
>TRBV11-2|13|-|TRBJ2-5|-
TGTGCCAGCAGCTTTAGTATTGAAGAGACCCAGTACTTC
CASSFSIEETQYF